These T cell receptor beta chains were read from a single sample in a study of blood T cells in healthy people across ages. One entry per CDR3 protein results from TCRdb running MiXCR on the 5' RACE reads. The sample has 700,000 to 800,000 distinct CDR3 sequences, 43% seen once. The sequencing input was blood. These receptors came from a woman between 55 and 75 years old in good health. CDR3s include the opening cysteine and the closing phenylalanine or tryptophan.

cdr3_aa	v_call	j_call
CASSFPYTDTQYF	TRBV28	TRBJ2-3
CASSYDVGPSGANVLTF	TRBV6-6	TRBJ2-6
CASSTSYSGRTETQYF	TRBV5-6	TRBJ2-5
CASKLSGTGVQPQHF	TRBV2	TRBJ1-5
CASSLFGQSGRMVGELFF	TRBV28	TRBJ2-2
CASSQDGRETYNEQFF	TRBV4-3	TRBJ2-1
CSAEPADRVGTGEPFF	TRBV20-1	TRBJ2-2
CASSLNRDSYEQYF	TRBV27	TRBJ2-7
CSVSAYNEQFF	TRBV29-1	TRBJ2-1
CASSEGQTDTQYF	TRBV6-1	TRBJ2-3
CASSIAGAWYEQFF	TRBV19	TRBJ2-1
CATSDFGRGQPSYNEQFF	TRBV24-1	TRBJ2-1
CSVLQGYDQPQHF	TRBV29-1	TRBJ1-5
CSASYPEFSYEQYF	TRBV20-1	TRBJ2-7
CSASRDSSYNEQFF	TRBV20-1	TRBJ2-1
CASSQVQRGGQTSTETQYF	TRBV4-1	TRBJ2-3